This passage covers 28 T cell receptor beta chains from one sample sequenced in a study of blood T cell repertoires in COVID-19. Profiled with immunoSEQ multiplex PCR; TCRdb holds only in-frame clones, not every one. The sample carries around 46,000 clones, about 89% recorded once. Sample: peripheral blood. The receptors were gathered from a woman older than 75 with COVID-19, enrolled during active disease.

The chain couples TRBV12-2 to TRBJ2-1; TRBD2, the table's D call, was not compared with the DNA. TRBV12-2 is reported as a pseudogene. The CDR3 contains 16 residues. Here the CDR3 reads CASRLSAGASGNEQFF. In DNA form, the CDR3 reads TGTGCAAGTCGCTTATCAGCCGGGGCTAGCGGCAATGAGCAGTTCTTC.

J is TRBJ2-7 and V is TRBV28, with 7 bases fitting TRBD2. V dropped 11 bases and J dropped 7; count of bases not matched to a gene: 11. CDR3 length: 12 residues. Germline CDR1 reads MDHEN; CDR2 reads SYDVKM. The CDR3, as DNA: TGTGCCTCCCTCGGGGGAGGGTGGGAGCAGTACTTC. Encoded protein: CASLGGGWEQYF.

This chain connects TRBV28 to TRBJ2-1; no firm D call. This CDR3 contains 14 residues. Trimming cost V 6 bases and J 3 bases, with 12 bases left between them. Germline V lookup: CDR1 MDHEN, CDR2 SYDVKM. In nucleotides, the CDR3 is TGTGCCAGCAGCCCACCCTACAGCTACAATGAGCAGTTCTTC. Translation gives CASSPPYSYNEQFF.

The chain joins TRBV7-9 to TRBJ1-6, with a tentative D call TRBD1 (5 bases). Deletions cut 5 bases from V and 6 bases from J, with 11 bases between. The CDR3 runs 14 residues. Germline CDR1 reads SEHNR; CDR2 reads FQNEAQ (reference sequence). The DNA for the CDR3 is TGTGCCAGCAGCCTGGGACTCTTTAATTCACCCCTCCACTTT. Translated: CASSLGLFNSPLHF. Full variable domain (rest looked up from reference TRBV7-9 and TRBJ1-6): DTGVSQNPRHKITKRGQNVTFRCDPISEHNRLYWYRQTLGQGPEFLTYFQNEAQLEKSRLLSDRFSAERPKGSFSTLEIQRTEQGDSAMYLCASSLGLFNSPLHFGNGTRLTVT.

The rearrangement joins TRBV5-1 to TRBJ2-3, with 9 bases aligning to TRBD1. The CDR3 contains 16 residues. The junction had 9 bases not matched to a gene; V was cut back by 4 bases and J by 3 bases. CDR1 is SGHRS, CDR2 YFSETQ, per germline. CDR3 in DNA: TGCGCCAGCAGCCAGGCCGGGACAGGGAGGACAGATACGCAGTATTTT. This codes for CASSQAGTGRTDTQYF.

The chain joins TRBV6-6 to TRBJ2-1, with 10 bases identical to TRBD2. Per germline, CDR1 MNHNY and CDR2 SVGAGI (reference sequence). J gave up 6 bases and V 5 bases, and 7 bases lay outside the gene matches. The CDR3 is made up of 15 amino acids. CDR3 protein: CASSAGSGRANEQFF. In DNA, the CDR3 is TGTGCCAGCAGTGCAGGGAGCGGGAGGGCCAATGAGCAGTTCTTC.

This clone has more than one count but fewer than ten. The chain links TRBV5-1 to TRBJ1-3, with TRBD1 identical over 7 bases. This CDR3 region has 14 residues. Germline trimming cut 3 bases from V and 4 bases from J; bases unmatched to any gene: 4. Germline-derived CDR1 and CDR2 are SGHRS and YFSETQ. In DNA, the CDR3 is TGCGCCAGCAGCTGGGGACAGTCCGGAAACACCATATATTTT. It codes for CASSWGQSGNTIYF.

CDR3 DNA sequence: TGTGCCAGTAGTGTCAGGGGGCAAGATGGCTACACCTTC. Translated, it gives CASSVRGQDGYTF. V and J are TRBV19 and TRBJ1-2; 8 nucleotides line up with TRBD1. The germline V gene encodes CDR1 LNHDA and CDR2 SQIVND (reference sequence). This CDR3 has 13 residues. The ends lost 5 bases at V and 6 bases at J; junction bases unmatched: 5.

This clone was seen a few times. V is TRBV28 and J is TRBJ1-5, with D hard to call. Germline loops: CDR1 MDHEN, CDR2 SYDVKM. This CDR3 contains 13 residues. V lost 8 bases and J 4 bases, leaving 12 bases between the germline ends. The CDR3 region is CASLTPGNQPQHF. CDR3 DNA sequence: TGTGCCAGCCTAACCCCTGGTAATCAGCCCCAGCATTTT.

The chain couples TRBV6-1 to TRBJ1-1; weak D call: TRBD1 (6 bases). The germline gives CDR1 MNHNS, CDR2 SASEGT. Trimming left V 4 bases short and J 1 base short, with 16 bases between. The CDR3 is 16 residues long. The CDR3: CASSGQAGSPNTEAFF. The DNA for the CDR3 is TGTGCCAGCAGTGGACAGGCGGGTTCCCCGAACACTGAAGCTTTCTTT.

The chain couples TRBV27 to TRBJ2-7; 9 nucleotides align to TRBD2. Per the germline V gene, CDR1 is MNHEY and CDR2 is SMNVEV (reference sequence). Trimming removed 0 bases from V and 2 bases from J; junction bases left unmatched: 5. The CDR3 is made up of 16 amino acids. The CDR3 reads CASSLSPAGGTYEQYF. The CDR3 DNA sequence: TGTGCCAGCAGTTTATCTCCAGCGGGAGGTACCTACGAGCAGTACTTC.

This chain uses TRBV28 with TRBJ2-1, with TRBD2 as a possible D gene (5 bases). The V end was cut by 6 bases, the J end by 7 bases, with 25 bases between. The CDR3 length is 17 residues. CDR1 and CDR2 from the germline V gene are MDHEN and SYDVKM. The CDR3 bases are TGTGCCAGCAGCCTTATTCTTTTCGCGGGCCTGCCTAATGAGCAGTTCTTC. The encoded protein is CASSLILFAGLPNEQFF.

The chain is built from TRBV28 and TRBJ1-2; TRBD1 might be the D (6 bases). The CDR3 sequence is 11 residues long. Germline lookup yields CDR1 MDHEN and CDR2 SYDVKM. V dropped 6 bases and J dropped 10 bases, with 12 bases sitting between them. The DNA of the CDR3 is TGTGCCAGCAGGTCGGACAGCGTCTACACCTTC. It yields the protein CASRSDSVYTF.

This rearrangement joins TRBV18 to TRBJ1-1, with D unresolved. V lost 2 bases and J lost 1, with 5 bases in between. Germline V gene lookup returns CDR1 KGHSH and CDR2 LQKENI. CDR3 length: 13 amino acids. The CDR3 region has the DNA TGTGCCAGCTCACCAAGCCAGAACACTGAAGCTTTCTTT. Amino acid sequence: CASSPSQNTEAFF.

V is TRBV19 and J is TRBJ1-5, with 9 bases that match TRBD1. Germline CDR1 and CDR2: LNHDA and SQIVND (reference sequence). CDR3 length equals 15 residues. V lost 4 bases, J lost 5 bases, and 6 bases stayed unmatched. CDR3 protein: CASSKQGAEDQPQHF. In nucleotides, the CDR3 is TGTGCCAGTAGTAAACAGGGGGCAGAGGATCAGCCCCAGCATTTT.

This chain uses TRBV6-5 with TRBJ2-2; perhaps TRBD1 as D (6 bases). V was pared by 7 bases and J by 0 bases, with 12 bases between. CDR1 MNHEY and CDR2 SVGAGI come from the germline V gene. CDR3 size: 15 residues. In nucleotides, the CDR3 is TGTGCCAGCACTCGACAGGTGGCGAACACCGGGGAGCTGTTTTTT. Amino acid sequence: CASTRQVANTGELFF.

This clone was seen a single time. The genes are TRBV7-2 and TRBJ1-5; maybe TRBD1 (6 bases). The CDR3 contains 15 residues. Trimming shortened V by 0 bases and J by 4 bases, and 10 bases separated the two germline ends. Germline CDR1 reads SGHTA; CDR2 reads FQGNSA. CDR3 residues: CASSLATGLNQPQHF. CDR3 DNA: TGTGCCAGCAGCTTAGCTACAGGGTTGAATCAGCCCCAGCATTTT.

Within the sample, this clone is medium-sized. J is TRBJ2-7 and V is TRBV11-2; 7 positions agree with TRBD1. CDR1 SGHAT and CDR2 FQNNGV come from the germline V gene. The CDR3 loop spans 14 amino acids. Unmatched junction bases numbered 4, after V lost 3 bases and J lost 2 bases. The DNA of the CDR3 is TGTGCCAGCAGCTTGGGACAGTTTACCTACGAGCAGTACTTC. Its protein product is CASSLGQFTYEQYF.

CDR3 DNA: TGTGCCAGCAGTGAAGTAGAAGGGGCAACTAGCACAGATACGCAGTATTTT. It is translated as CASSEVEGATSTDTQYF. The V call is TRBV2, the J call TRBJ2-3, with D tentatively TRBD1 (5 bases). Between the trimmed V and J ends, which lost 1 base and 0 bases, there was a span of 14 bases. The CDR3 has 17 residues. Germline V lookup: CDR1 SNHLY, CDR2 FYNNEI.

The chain carries TRBV19 and TRBJ1-5; TRBD1 is a possible D gene (6 bases). The V gene lost 11 bases and the J gene lost 2 bases, with 25 bases spanning the gap. Germline V gene lookup returns CDR1 LNHDA and CDR2 SQIVND (reference sequence). This CDR3 has 17 residues. In nucleotides, the CDR3 is TGTGCCTCTTCGGCGGCAAGGGGGTCGGGTGGCAATCAGCCCCAGCATTTT. It yields the protein CASSAARGSGGNQPQHF.

The V and J genes are TRBV25-1 and TRBJ1-2; no clear D. The CDR3 sequence is 12 residues long. The V gene lost 4 bases and the J gene lost 8 bases, with 11 bases spanning the gap. Germline V gives CDR1 MGHDK, CDR2 SYGVNS. Here the CDR3 DNA reads TGTGCCAGCAGTGCTGATCGGAGGGGCTACACCTTC. Translation gives CASSADRRGYTF.

This sequence joins TRBV19 and TRBJ1-5, with D perhaps TRBD1 (5 bases). Germline V gives CDR1 LNHDA, CDR2 SQIVND (reference sequence). Trimming shortened V by 0 bases and J by 4 bases, and 10 bases separated the two germline ends. CDR3 length: 15 residues. The CDR3 coding sequence is TGTGCCAGTAGTATAGAGCAGGGAGGGAATCAGCCCCAGCATTTT. It is translated as CASSIEQGGNQPQHF.

The chain uses TRBV3-1 (or the pseudogene TRBV3-2) and TRBJ2-7; no clear D. The CDR3 consists of 12 residues. V lost 5 bases, J lost 6 bases, and 11 bases lay in between. Looked up from germline, CDR1 is LGHDT and CDR2 is YNNKEL (reference sequence). This chain's CDR3 is CASSSGRREQYF. The CDR3 DNA sequence: TGTGCCAGCAGCTCAGGTCGGCGCGAGCAGTACTTC.

The chain carries TRBV21-1 and TRBJ2-1; the table's D call of TRBD2 was not tested on the DNA. TRBV21-1 is flagged as a pseudogene. This CDR3 has 18 amino acids. CDR3 in DNA: TGTGCCAGCAGCTCTCGGACTAGCGGGACCTACACCTACAATGAGCAGTTCTTC. It translates to CASSSRTSGTYTYNEQFF.

The chain combines TRBV19 with TRBJ2-7; 9 nucleotides agree with TRBD1. Germline CDR1 and CDR2: LNHDA and SQIVND (reference sequence). V gave up 6 bases and J gave up 5 bases; unmatched junction bases: 8. CDR3 length: 14 residues. The chain's CDR3 is CASRVYRGHHEQYF. The CDR3 DNA sequence: TGTGCCAGTAGGGTCTACAGGGGGCATCACGAGCAGTACTTC.

The V call is TRBV11-2, the J call TRBJ1-1, with TRBD1 matching over 7 bases. Germline CDR1 is SGHAT and CDR2 is FQNNGV. Losses at the gene ends were 5 bases for V and 6 bases for J; bases not matched to a gene: 6. The CDR3 extends over 13 amino acids. The CDR3 bases are TGTGCCAGCAGCCTGGGACAGATAGCTGAAGCTTTCTTT. Its protein is CASSLGQIAEAFF.

There are a few counts of this clone. The genes are TRBV28 and TRBJ1-6; 11 bases agree with TRBD1. In germline, CDR1 is MDHEN, CDR2 SYDVKM. Germline trimming cut 8 bases from V and 7 bases from J; bases unmatched to any gene: 4. This CDR3 is built from 14 residues. The CDR3 loop is CASGGTGGNSPLHF. DNA for the CDR3: TGTGCCAGCGGCGGGACAGGGGGAAATTCACCCCTCCACTTT.

V and J are TRBV5-1 and TRBJ2-3; D is possibly TRBD2 (6 bases). CDR1 is SGHRS, CDR2 YFSETQ, per germline. Trimming stripped 4 bases from V and 2 bases from J, with 20 bases between. The length of the CDR3 is 17 residues. The DNA for the CDR3 is TGCGCCAGCAGCCCGGGGGTCTACGGGGATACCACAGATACGCAGTATTTT. Translation: CASSPGVYGDTTDTQYF.